Listed here are 26 T cell receptor beta chains from one sample, sequenced in a study of blood T cell repertoires in COVID-19. TCRdb's copy holds only in-frame clones and misses some; the assay was immunoSEQ multiplex PCR. The table shows over 150,000 clones, with around nine tenths occurring only once. The specimen sequenced was peripheral blood. All receptors come from a man aged 50-59 years with COVID-19, enrolled during active disease.

This chain connects TRBV6-4 to TRBJ2-1; TRBD1 agrees at 8 bases. V gave up 2 bases and J gave up 8 bases; unmatched junction bases: 2. Germline CDR1 is MRHNA and CDR2 is SNTAGT. CDR3 length equals 13 residues. CDR3 sequence: CASSDNRGDEQFF. The CDR3 DNA sequence: TGTGCCAGCAGTGACAACAGGGGGGATGAGCAGTTCTTC.

The rearrangement joins TRBV18 to TRBJ1-5; 8 nucleotides line up with TRBD1. CDR1 and CDR2 from the germline V gene are KGHSH and LQKENI. The CDR3 runs 16 residues. The V gene end was trimmed by 4 bases and the J gene end by 5 bases; junction bases not matched to a gene: 10. CDR3: CASSLFEGQGDQPQHF. For the CDR3, the DNA is TGTGCCAGCTCACTCTTTGAAGGACAGGGCGATCAGCCCCAGCATTTT.

This clone was counted a single time. The chain joins TRBV7-2 to TRBJ2-5; D call uncertain. Germline V gene data show CDR1 as SGHTA and CDR2 as FQGNSA. Trimming removed 1 base from V and 1 base from J, with 16 bases in between. The CDR3 runs 17 residues. The CDR3: CASSLVGLGSIQETQYF. The DNA for the CDR3 is TGTGCCAGCAGCTTAGTAGGTTTGGGCAGTATCCAAGAGACCCAGTACTTC. Looking up the rest from reference TRBV7-2 and TRBJ2-5 gives the full variable domain: GAGVSQSPSNKVTEKGKDVELRCDPISGHTALYWYRQSLGQGLEFLIYFQGNSAPDKSGLPSDRFSAERTGGSVSTLTIQRTQQEDSAVYLCASSLVGLGSIQETQYFGPGTRLLVL.

The chain joins TRBV6-4 to TRBJ2-1, with TRBD2 matching 11 bases. Germline CDR1 MRHNA, CDR2 SNTAGT. The CDR3 spans 15 residues. The V gene end was trimmed by 0 bases and the J gene end by 9 bases; junction bases not matched to a gene: 4. The CDR3 is CASSDSSGGAGEQFF. CDR3 nucleotide sequence: TGTGCCAGCAGTGACTCTAGCGGGGGGGCGGGTGAGCAGTTCTTC.

The rearrangement joins TRBV7-5 to TRBJ1-1. TRBV7-5 corresponds to a pseudogene. This CDR3 spans 15 amino acids. The CDR3 coding sequence is TGTGTCAGAAGCTTAGCGCGGTCGGGGAACACTGAAGCTTTCTTT. Its translation is CVRSLARSGNTEAFF.

The chain links TRBV28 to TRBJ2-7, with 8 positions matching TRBD2. V lost 10 bases and J lost 4; bases outside the gene matches: 12. CDR3 length: 14 residues. Per germline, CDR1 MDHEN and CDR2 SYDVKM. This CDR3 reads CAMQPAGGGYEQYF. The DNA for the CDR3 is TGTGCCATGCAACCCGCGGGGGGCGGGTACGAGCAGTACTTC.

This clone showed up just once. The V call is TRBV5-1, the J call TRBJ2-3; tentatively, D is TRBD2 (5 bases). V was cut by 0 bases and J by 0 bases, with 11 bases left in between. The CDR3 loop spans 16 amino acids. Germline loops: CDR1 SGHRS, CDR2 YFSETQ. The CDR3 DNA reads TGCGCCAGCAGCTTGGCGCTAGCAGGTAGCACAGATACGCAGTATTTT. Translation gives CASSLALAGSTDTQYF.

This chain links TRBV25-1 with TRBJ1-5; D is unresolved. Germline loops: CDR1 MGHDK, CDR2 SYGVNS. Trimming took off 6 bases at V and 6 bases at J, with 24 bases between the two ends. The CDR3 consists of 17 residues. CDR3 loop: CASSEGPRGQVVQPQHF. CDR3 bases: TGTGCCAGCAGCGAAGGGCCCAGAGGGCAAGTGGTTCAGCCCCAGCATTTT.

This clone appeared once. This sequence joins TRBV5-4 and TRBJ2-1; maybe TRBD1 (7 bases). This CDR3 contains 16 residues. Germline V gene lookup returns CDR1 SGHNT and CDR2 YYREEE (reference sequence). With 3 bases removed from V and 6 bases from J, the gap between germline ends came to 19 bases. CDR3 residues: CASSSSTGRRGNEQFF. CDR3 bases: TGTGCCAGCAGCTCTTCGACAGGGAGGAGGGGCAATGAGCAGTTCTTC. The variable domain in full, completed from reference TRBV5-4 and TRBJ2-1, reads ETGVTQSPTHLIKTRGQQVTLRCSSQSGHNTVSWYQQALGQGPQFIFQYYREEENGRGNFPPRFSGLQFPNYSSELNVNALELDDSALYLCASSSSTGRRGNEQFFGPGTRLTVL.

The chain combines TRBV6-5 with TRBJ1-2; 7 bases map to TRBD1. This CDR3 is built from 13 residues. Unmatched junction bases numbered 4, after V lost 6 bases and J lost 3 bases. The germline V gene encodes CDR1 MNHEY and CDR2 SVGAGI. The CDR3 region is CASSPDRDYGYTF. CDR3 in DNA: TGTGCCAGCAGCCCCGACAGGGACTATGGCTACACCTTC.

The table lists this clone with a few counts. The rearrangement uses TRBV9 and TRBJ2-5; 12 bases agree with TRBD2. Losses at the gene ends were 0 bases for V and 1 base for J; bases not matched to a gene: 13. This CDR3 contains 20 residues. Germline CDR1 and CDR2: SGDLS and YYNGEE. CDR3 sequence: CASSVAVGGLAGGGQETQYF. The CDR3 DNA is TGTGCCAGCAGCGTAGCGGTAGGGGGTCTAGCGGGAGGGGGCCAAGAGACCCAGTACTTC.

The V gene is TRBV27, the J gene TRBJ2-1, with D possibly TRBD1 on 6 matching bases. V lost 5 bases, J lost 5 bases, and 16 bases lay in between. Germline CDR1 reads MNHEY; CDR2 reads SMNVEV (reference sequence). The CDR3 has 15 amino acids. The CDR3 loop reads CASSPLGRGNNEQFF. The CDR3 nucleotides read TGTGCCAGCAGTCCATTGGGCAGGGGAAACAATGAGCAGTTCTTC.

The chain is built from TRBV5-6 and TRBJ2-1; D might be TRBD2 (6 bases). The CDR3 runs 15 residues. Trimming cost V 4 bases and J 8 bases, with 19 bases left between them. Germline lookup yields CDR1 SGHDT and CDR2 YYEEEE. CDR3 in amino acids: CASSLPGLPGHEQFF. The CDR3 DNA reads as TGTGCCAGCAGCCTACCGGGACTCCCGGGCCATGAGCAGTTCTTC. The full variable domain, its missing parts supplied by reference TRBV5-6 and TRBJ2-1, is DAGVTQSPTHLIKTRGQQVTLRCSPKSGHDTVSWYQQALGQGPQFIFQYYEEEERQRGNFPDRFSGHQFPNYSSELNVNALLLGDSALYLCASSLPGLPGHEQFFGPGTRLTVL.

The chain employs TRBV30 and TRBJ1-1; D is possibly TRBD1 (6 bases). Germline V CDR1 and CDR2: GTSNPN, SVGIG (reference sequence). The CDR3 spans 15 residues. V was cut by 1 base and J by 0 bases, with 12 bases left in between. CDR3: CAWSAWGGMNTEAFF. The CDR3 DNA is TGTGCCTGGAGTGCTTGGGGGGGCATGAACACTGAAGCTTTCTTT.

The rearrangement links TRBV6-2 or TRBV6-3 to TRBJ1-2, with TRBD1 matching over 9 bases. The CDR3 spans 16 residues. CDR1 is MNHEY, CDR2 SVGEGT, per germline. After removal of 3 bases from V and 8 bases from J, the junction contained 13 bases not matched to a gene. As DNA, the CDR3 is TGTGCCAGCAGTTATGTGGCTACAGGGGGCGGGAGCGGCTACACCTTC. This codes for CASSYVATGGGSGYTF.

The chain combines TRBV5-1 with TRBJ2-3, with TRBD1 matching over 11 bases. Looked up from germline, CDR1 is SGHRS and CDR2 is YFSETQ. J was trimmed by 5 bases and V by 7 bases; bases with no gene match: 9. The CDR3 is 15 residues long. CDR3 residues: CASGTDRGQRDTQYF. In DNA form, the CDR3 reads TGCGCCAGCGGAACGGACAGGGGGCAGAGAGATACGCAGTATTTT.

This clone has more than one count but fewer than ten. The chain's CDR3 is CASSSQQGFFYEQYF. CDR3 DNA: TGTGCCAGCAGCTCACAACAGGGCTTCTTCTACGAGCAGTACTTC. The rearrangement links TRBV7-2 to TRBJ2-7; perhaps TRBD1 as D (6 bases). The ends were cut back, 4 bases at V and 3 bases at J, with 16 bases in the middle. Per germline, CDR1 SGHTA and CDR2 FQGNSA. This CDR3 spans 15 amino acids.

V usage is TRBV27 and J usage is TRBJ1-5; 7 bases agree with TRBD1. V shed 6 bases and J 3 bases; nucleotides not matched to a gene: 11. Germline assignment: CDR1 MNHEY and CDR2 SMNVEV (reference sequence). The CDR3 length is 16 residues. In DNA form, the CDR3 reads TGTGCCAGCAGGGCGACAGGGCGCGGATACAATCAGCCCCAGCATTTT. This codes for CASRATGRGYNQPQHF.

J is TRBJ2-3 and V is TRBV7-2; 9 bases line up with TRBD1. Looked up from germline, CDR1 is SGHTA and CDR2 is FQGNSA. The CDR3 is made up of 15 amino acids. With 2 bases clipped from V and 2 bases from J, the junction kept 2 bases outside the gene matches. CDR3 nucleotide sequence: TGTGCCAGCAGCTTACGGACAGGGGCCACAGATACGCAGTATTTT. It specifies CASSLRTGATDTQYF.

The V call is TRBV5-1, the J call TRBJ2-5, with D perhaps TRBD1 (6 bases). Between the trimmed V and J ends, which lost 5 bases and 2 bases, there was a span of 13 bases. The CDR3 covers 14 residues. Germline V lookup: CDR1 SGHRS, CDR2 YFSETQ. The CDR3 region is CASRGTTGQETQYF. The CDR3, as DNA: TGCGCCAGCAGAGGTACGACAGGTCAAGAGACCCAGTACTTC.

To note about this clone: The sample holds other DNA sequences that translate to the same CDR3. DNA for the CDR3: TGTGCCAGCAGTGACAGGGGTAATCAGCCCCAGCATTTT. Translated: CASSDRGNQPQHF. The V and J genes are TRBV6-1 and TRBJ1-5, with D perhaps TRBD1 (6 bases). Germline V gene data show CDR1 as MNHNS and CDR2 as SASEGT. This CDR3 has 13 amino acids. V was shortened by 3 bases and J by 4 bases, with 7 bases between the two germline ends.

V usage is TRBV27 and J usage is TRBJ2-7; 7 bases are a match to TRBD2. The CDR3 runs to 15 residues. V lost 3 bases, J lost 0 bases, and 5 bases stayed unmatched. Germline CDR1 MNHEY, CDR2 SMNVEV (reference sequence). For the CDR3, the DNA is TGTGCCAGCAGTTTTAGCGGGTGGAGCTCCTACGAGCAGTACTTC. Translation gives CASSFSGWSSYEQYF.

The V gene is TRBV29-1, the J gene TRBJ1-3; D remains unclear. This CDR3 contains 16 residues. V gave up 0 bases and J gave up 0 bases, with 12 bases separating them. In germline, CDR1 is SQVTM, CDR2 ANQGSEA. The DNA of the CDR3 is TGCAGCGTTGAAGATCGTCGGGGAGACTCTGGAAACACCATATATTTT. Its protein product is CSVEDRRGDSGNTIYF.

The chain combines TRBV29-1 with TRBJ2-7, with 8 bases fitting TRBD1. The V segment lost 4 bases and the J segment 3 bases; nucleotides outside the gene matches: 2. This CDR3 contains 12 residues. Germline lookup yields CDR1 SQVTM and CDR2 ANQGSEA. CDR3 protein: CSVATGGYEQYF. CDR3 coding DNA: TGCAGCGTTGCTACAGGGGGCTACGAGCAGTACTTC.

Only a few counts were recorded for this clone. The J gene is TRBJ2-1, the V gene TRBV19, with 7 bases that match TRBD2. CDR3 length equals 14 residues. The germline gives CDR1 LNHDA, CDR2 SQIVND (reference sequence). V was clipped by 4 bases and J by 2 bases; unmatched bases: 2. CDR3 amino acids: CASSRLATYNEQFF. The CDR3 DNA reads TGTGCCAGTAGTAGACTAGCTACCTACAATGAGCAGTTCTTC.

The J gene is TRBJ2-5, the V gene TRBV4-2; TRBD2 matches at 11 bases. Germline V gives CDR1 LGHNA, CDR2 YNFKEQ. The CDR3 runs 17 residues. Trimming at V came to 1 base and at J to 5 bases, leaving 9 bases not matched to a gene. DNA of the CDR3: TGTGCCAGCAGCCAAGGCACTAGCGGGGGCCAGGGGGAGACCCAGTACTTC. Translating it yields CASSQGTSGGQGETQYF.